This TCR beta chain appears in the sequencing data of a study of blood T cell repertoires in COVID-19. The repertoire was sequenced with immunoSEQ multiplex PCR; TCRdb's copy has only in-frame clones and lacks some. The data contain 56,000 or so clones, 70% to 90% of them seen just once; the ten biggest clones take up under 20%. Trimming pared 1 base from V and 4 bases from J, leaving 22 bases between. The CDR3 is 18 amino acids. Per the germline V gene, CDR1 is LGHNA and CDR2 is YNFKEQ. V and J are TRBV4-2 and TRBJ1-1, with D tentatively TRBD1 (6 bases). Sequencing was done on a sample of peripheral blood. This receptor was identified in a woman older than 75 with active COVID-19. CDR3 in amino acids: CASSQAAIKTGWVTEAFF. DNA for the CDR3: TGTGCCAGCAGCCAAGCAGCCATTAAAACAGGGTGGGTCACTGAAGCTTTCTTT.